This TCR beta chain comes out of a study of identical twins. The V and J ends lost 4 bases and 3 bases respectively, with 4 bases between them. Germline CDR1 and CDR2: DFQATT and SNEGSKA (reference sequence). The CDR3 is 11 amino acids. Template switching (which added a universal primer site) was used, and cDNA carried unique molecular identifiers. Using its own MiXCR run on the 5' RACE reads, TCRdb lists one record per CDR3 protein. The table has 550,000 to 700,000 distinct CDR3 sequences, 21% seen once. This clonotype was detected only a few times. Its antigen is not known. Study-level findings and limits: Out-of-frame alpha sequences common to twins were enriched for low generation probability. Analyses of zero insertions could, in part, be confounded by invariant MAIT and iNKT cells.

These same data were also listed under a study on T cells expressing NK-cell markers. In that study: Sorted CD3+CD56+NKG2C+, CD3+CD56+NKG2C- and CD3+CD56-NKG2C+ T cells supplied TCR beta repertoires.

The chain uses TRBV20-1 and TRBJ2-1; D is unclear. The source of this sequence is a woman in her late teens or twenties in good health. Sample: PBMCs. CDR3 in DNA: TGCAGTGCTACCAACTACAATGAGCAGTTCTTC. It encodes CSATNYNEQFF.